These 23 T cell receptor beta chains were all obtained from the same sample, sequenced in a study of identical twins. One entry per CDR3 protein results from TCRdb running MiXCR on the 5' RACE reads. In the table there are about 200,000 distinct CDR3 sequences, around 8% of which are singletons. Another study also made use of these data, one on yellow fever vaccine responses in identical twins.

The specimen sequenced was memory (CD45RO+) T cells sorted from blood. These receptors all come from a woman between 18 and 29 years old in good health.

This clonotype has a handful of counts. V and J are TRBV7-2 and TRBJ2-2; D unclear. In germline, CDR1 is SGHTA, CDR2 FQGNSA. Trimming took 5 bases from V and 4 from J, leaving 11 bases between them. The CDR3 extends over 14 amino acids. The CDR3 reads CASSMMVATGELFF. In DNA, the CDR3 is TGTGCCAGCAGCATGATGGTGGCCACCGGGGAGCTGTTTTTT.

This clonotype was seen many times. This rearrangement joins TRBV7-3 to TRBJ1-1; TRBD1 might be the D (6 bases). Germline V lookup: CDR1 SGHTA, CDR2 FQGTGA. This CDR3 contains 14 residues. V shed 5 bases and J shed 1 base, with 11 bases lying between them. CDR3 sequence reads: CASSLGGANTEAFF. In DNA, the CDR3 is TGTGCCAGCAGCCTTGGGGGGGCGAACACTGAAGCTTTCTTT.

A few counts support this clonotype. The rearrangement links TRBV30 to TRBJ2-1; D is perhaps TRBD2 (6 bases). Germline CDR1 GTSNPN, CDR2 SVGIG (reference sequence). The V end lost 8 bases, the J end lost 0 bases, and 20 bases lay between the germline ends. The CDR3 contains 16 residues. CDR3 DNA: TGTGCCCGCCGCGGGATTAGCGGTAGCTCCTACAATGAGCAGTTCTTC. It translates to CARRGISGSSYNEQFF.

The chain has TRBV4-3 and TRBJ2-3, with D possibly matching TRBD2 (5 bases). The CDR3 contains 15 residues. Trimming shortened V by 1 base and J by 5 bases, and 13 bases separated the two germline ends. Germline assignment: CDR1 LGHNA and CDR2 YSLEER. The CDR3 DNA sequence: TGCGCCAGCAGCCAAGGAGTCTCCCGGGGAGATACGCAGTATTTT. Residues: CASSQGVSRGDTQYF.

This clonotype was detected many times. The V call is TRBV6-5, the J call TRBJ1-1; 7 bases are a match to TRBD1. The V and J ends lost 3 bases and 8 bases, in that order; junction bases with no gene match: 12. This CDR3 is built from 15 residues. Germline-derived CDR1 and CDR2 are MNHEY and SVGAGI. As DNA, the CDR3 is TGTGCCAGCAGTTATAACAGGGGACGCGGAACCGAAGCTTTCTTT. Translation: CASSYNRGRGTEAFF.

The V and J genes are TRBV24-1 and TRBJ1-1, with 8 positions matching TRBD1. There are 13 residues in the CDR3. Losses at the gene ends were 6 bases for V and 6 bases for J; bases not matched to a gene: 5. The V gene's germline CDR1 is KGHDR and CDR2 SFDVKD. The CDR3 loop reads CATSPNRGAEAFF. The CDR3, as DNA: TGTGCCACCAGTCCCAACAGGGGGGCTGAAGCTTTCTTT.

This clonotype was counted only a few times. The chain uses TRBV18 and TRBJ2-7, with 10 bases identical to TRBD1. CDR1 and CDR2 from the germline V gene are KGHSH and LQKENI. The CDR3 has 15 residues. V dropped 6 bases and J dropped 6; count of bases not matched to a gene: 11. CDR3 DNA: TGTGCCAGCTCCCGAAGGGACAGGGGCTTGAGCGAGCAGTACTTC. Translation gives CASSRRDRGLSEQYF.

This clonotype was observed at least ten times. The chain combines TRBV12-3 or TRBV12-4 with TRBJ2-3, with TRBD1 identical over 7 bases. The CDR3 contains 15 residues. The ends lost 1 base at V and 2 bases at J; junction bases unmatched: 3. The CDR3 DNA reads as TGTGCCAGCAGTTTAGGGGACAGAGACACAGATACGCAGTATTTT. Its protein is CASSLGDRDTDTQYF.

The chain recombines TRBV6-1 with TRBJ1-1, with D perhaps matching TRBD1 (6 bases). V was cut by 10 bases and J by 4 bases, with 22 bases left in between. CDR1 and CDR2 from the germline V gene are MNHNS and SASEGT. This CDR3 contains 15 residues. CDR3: CATRPQGGGSTEAFF. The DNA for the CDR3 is TGTGCCACCCGTCCACAGGGCGGAGGGAGCACTGAAGCTTTCTTT.

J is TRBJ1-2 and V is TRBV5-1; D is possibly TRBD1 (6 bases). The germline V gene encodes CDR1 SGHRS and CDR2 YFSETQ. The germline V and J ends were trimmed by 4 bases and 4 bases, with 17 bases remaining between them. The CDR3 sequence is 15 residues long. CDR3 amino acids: CASSDGDTTRYGYTF. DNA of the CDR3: TGCGCCAGCAGCGACGGGGACACTACACGCTATGGCTACACCTTC.

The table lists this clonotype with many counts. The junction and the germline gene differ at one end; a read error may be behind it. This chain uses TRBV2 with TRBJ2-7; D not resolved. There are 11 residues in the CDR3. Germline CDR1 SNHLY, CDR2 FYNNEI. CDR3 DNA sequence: TGTGCCAGCAGTGAGGTCTCCGCGATTGCTTTC. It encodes CASSEVSAIAF. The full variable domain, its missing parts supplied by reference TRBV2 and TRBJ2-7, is EPEVTQTPSHQVTQMGQEVILRCVPISNHLYFYWYRQILGQKVEFLVSFYNNEISEKSEIFDDQFSVERPDGSNFTLKIRSTKLEDSAMYFCASSEVSAIAFGPGTRLTVT.

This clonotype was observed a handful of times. The CDR3 protein is CSALFSPGEQFF. CDR3 in DNA: TGCAGTGCTCTTTTTAGCCCAGGCGAGCAGTTCTTC. V usage is TRBV20-1 and J usage is TRBJ2-1; D is undetermined. V was clipped by 5 bases and J by 10 bases, with 15 bases between them. The germline V gene encodes CDR1 DFQATT and CDR2 SNEGSKA (reference sequence). The CDR3 runs 12 residues.

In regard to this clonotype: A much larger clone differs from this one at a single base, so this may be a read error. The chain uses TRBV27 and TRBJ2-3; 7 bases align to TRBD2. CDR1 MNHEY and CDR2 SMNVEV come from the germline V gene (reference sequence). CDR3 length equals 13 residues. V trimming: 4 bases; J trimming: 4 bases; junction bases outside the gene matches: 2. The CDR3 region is CASSSAGADTQYF. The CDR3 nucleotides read TGTGCCAGCAGTTCTGCGGGGGCAGATACGCAGTATTTT.

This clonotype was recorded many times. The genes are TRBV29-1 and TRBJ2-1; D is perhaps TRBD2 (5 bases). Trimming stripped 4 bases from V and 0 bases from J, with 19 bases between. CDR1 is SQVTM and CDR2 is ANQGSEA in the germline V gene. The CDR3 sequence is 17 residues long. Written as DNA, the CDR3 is TGCAGCGTTGGGCGGCCGGGGAGCGTAAGCTCCTACAATGAGCAGTTCTTC. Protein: CSVGRPGSVSSYNEQFF.

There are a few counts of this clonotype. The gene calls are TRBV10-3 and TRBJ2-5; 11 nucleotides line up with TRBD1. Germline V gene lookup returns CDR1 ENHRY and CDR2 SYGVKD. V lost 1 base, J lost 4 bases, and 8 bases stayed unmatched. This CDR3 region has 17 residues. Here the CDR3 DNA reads TGTGCCATCAGTGAGTGGGGACAGGGGGAAGGAAGAGAGACCCAGTACTTC. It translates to CAISEWGQGEGRETQYF.

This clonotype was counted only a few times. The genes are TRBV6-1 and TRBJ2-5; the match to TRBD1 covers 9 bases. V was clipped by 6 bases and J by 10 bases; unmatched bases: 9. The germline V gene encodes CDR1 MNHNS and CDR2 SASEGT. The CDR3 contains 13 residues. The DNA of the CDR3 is TGTGCCAGCAGGCCAATCGGACAGGGGTACCAGTACTTC. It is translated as CASRPIGQGYQYF.

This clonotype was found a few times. The CDR3 nucleotides read TGCGCCAGCAGCCCCCGGTCCGGCGTCACAGATACGCAGTATTTT. Residues: CASSPRSGVTDTQYF. The chain recombines TRBV5-1 with TRBJ2-3; D is ambiguous. Per germline, CDR1 SGHRS and CDR2 YFSETQ. The CDR3 has 15 residues. Trimming shortened V by 4 bases and J by 2 bases, and 14 bases separated the two germline ends. The full variable domain, rest sourced from reference TRBV5-1 and TRBJ2-3, is KAGVTQTPRYLIKTRGQQVTLSCSPISGHRSVSWYQQTPGQGLQFLFEYFSETQRNKGNFPGRFSGRQFSNSRSEMNVSTLELGDSALYLCASSPRSGVTDTQYFGPGTRLTVL.

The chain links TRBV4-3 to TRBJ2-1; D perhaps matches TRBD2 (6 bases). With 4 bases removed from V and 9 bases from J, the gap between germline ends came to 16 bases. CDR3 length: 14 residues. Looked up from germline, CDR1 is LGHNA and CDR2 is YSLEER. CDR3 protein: CASSRLAMGTEQFF. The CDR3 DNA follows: TGCGCCAGCAGCCGTCTAGCGATGGGGACTGAGCAGTTCTTC.

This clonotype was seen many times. The CDR3 sequence is CASTISGSWYEQYF. The CDR3 bases are TGTGCCAGCACCATTAGCGGGAGTTGGTACGAGCAGTACTTC. This chain connects TRBV12-3 or TRBV12-4 to TRBJ2-7; the match to TRBD2 covers 9 bases. Trimming removed 7 bases from V and 4 bases from J; junction bases left unmatched: 8. This CDR3 contains 14 residues.

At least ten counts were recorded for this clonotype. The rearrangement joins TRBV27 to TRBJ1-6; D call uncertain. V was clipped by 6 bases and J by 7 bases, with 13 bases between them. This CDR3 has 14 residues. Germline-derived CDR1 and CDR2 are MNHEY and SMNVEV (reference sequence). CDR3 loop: CASSAGLGNSPLHF. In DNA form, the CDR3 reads TGTGCCAGCAGCGCGGGCCTGGGAAATTCACCCCTCCACTTT.

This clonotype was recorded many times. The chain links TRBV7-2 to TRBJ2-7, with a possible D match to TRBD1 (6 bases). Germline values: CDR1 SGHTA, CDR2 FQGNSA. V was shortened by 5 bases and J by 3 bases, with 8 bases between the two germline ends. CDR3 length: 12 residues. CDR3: CASSQQGYEQYF. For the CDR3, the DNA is TGTGCCAGCAGCCAACAGGGCTACGAGCAGTACTTC.

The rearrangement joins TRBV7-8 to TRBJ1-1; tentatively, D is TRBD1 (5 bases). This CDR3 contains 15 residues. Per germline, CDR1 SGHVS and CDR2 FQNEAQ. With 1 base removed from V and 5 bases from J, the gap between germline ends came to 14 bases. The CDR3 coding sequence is TGTGCCAGCAGCTTAGACCTCATTTGGGGGACTGAAGCTTTCTTT. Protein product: CASSLDLIWGTEAFF.

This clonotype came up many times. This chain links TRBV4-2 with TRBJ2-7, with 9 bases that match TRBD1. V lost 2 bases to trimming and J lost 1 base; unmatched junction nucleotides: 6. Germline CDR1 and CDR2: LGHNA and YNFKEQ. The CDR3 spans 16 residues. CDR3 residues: CASSQKGGTGSYEQYF. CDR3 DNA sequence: TGTGCCAGCAGCCAAAAAGGCGGGACAGGGTCCTACGAGCAGTACTTC.